This T cell receptor (beta chain) was observed in a study of blood T cell repertoires in COVID-19. Study at large: T cells, B-cell-depleted T cells, or PBMCs provided the cDNA or gDNA that served as material.

Germline CDR1 SGHTA, CDR2 FQGTGA. The CDR3 is 15 amino acids. After removal of 2 bases from V and 4 bases from J, the junction contained 8 bases not matched to a gene. Participants' reported clinical history set cohort assignment. Cohort 3 recovered donors had two negative PCRs, clearance, or symptom resolution. Data came from immunoSEQ multiplex PCR; TCRdb stores just in-frame clones and leaves some out. The data hold a few hundred thousand clones, with roughly nine tenths observed a single time. This rearrangement joins TRBV7-3 to TRBJ2-7; 7 bases fit TRBD1. This clonotype originated in a young man who had recovered from COVID-19. Sequences were obtained from PBMCs or T cells enriched from blood (not recorded which). In DNA, the CDR3 is TGTGCCAGCAGCTTAGTGGCAGGGGGTAGATACGAGCAGTACTTC. This codes for CASSLVAGGRYEQYF.